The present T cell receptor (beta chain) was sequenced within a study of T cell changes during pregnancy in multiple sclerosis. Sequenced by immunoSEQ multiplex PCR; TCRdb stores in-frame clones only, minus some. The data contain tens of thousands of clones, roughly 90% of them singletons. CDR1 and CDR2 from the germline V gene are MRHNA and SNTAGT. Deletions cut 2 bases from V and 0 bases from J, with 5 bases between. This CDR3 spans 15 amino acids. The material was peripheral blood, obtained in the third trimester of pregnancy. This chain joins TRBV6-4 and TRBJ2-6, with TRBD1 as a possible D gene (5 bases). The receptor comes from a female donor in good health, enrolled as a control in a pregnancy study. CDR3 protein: CASSDGHSGANVLTF. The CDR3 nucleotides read TGTGCCAGCAGTGACGGACACTCTGGGGCCAACGTCCTGACTTTC.